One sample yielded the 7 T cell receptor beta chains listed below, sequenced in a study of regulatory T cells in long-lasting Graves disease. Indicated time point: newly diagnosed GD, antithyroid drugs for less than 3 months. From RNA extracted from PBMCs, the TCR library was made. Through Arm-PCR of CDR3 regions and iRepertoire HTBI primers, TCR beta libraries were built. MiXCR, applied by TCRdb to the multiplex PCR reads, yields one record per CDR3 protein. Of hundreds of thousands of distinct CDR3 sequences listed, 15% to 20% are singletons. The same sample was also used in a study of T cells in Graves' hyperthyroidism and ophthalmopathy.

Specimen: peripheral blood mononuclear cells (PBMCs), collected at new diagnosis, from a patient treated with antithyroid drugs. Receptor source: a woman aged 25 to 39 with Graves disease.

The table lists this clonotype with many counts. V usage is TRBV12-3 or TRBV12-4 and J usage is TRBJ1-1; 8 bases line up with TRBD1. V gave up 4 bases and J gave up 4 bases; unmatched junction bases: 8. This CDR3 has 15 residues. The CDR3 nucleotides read TGTGCCAGCAGTTCCCAGGGGGCTATGGGCACTGAAGCTTTCTTT. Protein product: CASSSQGAMGTEAFF.

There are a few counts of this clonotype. DNA of the CDR3: TGTGCCAGCAGTCTTTTTGACGTCAATGAGCAGTTCTTC. It translates to CASSLFDVNEQFF. This chain joins TRBV2 and TRBJ2-1; D remains unclear. V lost 5 bases, J lost 6 bases, and 11 bases lay in between. The CDR3 consists of 13 residues. Germline V CDR1 and CDR2: SNHLY, FYNNEI.

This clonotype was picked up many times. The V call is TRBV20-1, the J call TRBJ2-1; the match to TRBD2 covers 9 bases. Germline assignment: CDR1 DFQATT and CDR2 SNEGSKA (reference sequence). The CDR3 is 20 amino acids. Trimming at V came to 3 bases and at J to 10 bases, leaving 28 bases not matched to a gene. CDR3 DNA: TGCAGTGCTAGTCCAACGATAGGCCTAGCGGGAACCAATTACCGGGGGGAGCAGTTCTTC. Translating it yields CSASPTIGLAGTNYRGEQFF.

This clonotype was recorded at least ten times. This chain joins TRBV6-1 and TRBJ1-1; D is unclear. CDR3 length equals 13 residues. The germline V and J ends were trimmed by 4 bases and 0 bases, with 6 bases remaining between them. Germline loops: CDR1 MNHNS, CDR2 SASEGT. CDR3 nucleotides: TGTGCCAGCAGTGCCGAGGTGAACACTGAAGCTTTCTTT. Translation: CASSAEVNTEAFF.

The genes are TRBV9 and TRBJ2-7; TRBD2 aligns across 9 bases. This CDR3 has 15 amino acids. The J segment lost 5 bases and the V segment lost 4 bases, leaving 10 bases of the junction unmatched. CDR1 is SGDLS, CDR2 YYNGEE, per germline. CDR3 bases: TGTGCCAGCAGCAAATCAAGACTAGCGGATGACGAGCAGTACTTC. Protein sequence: CASSKSRLADDEQYF. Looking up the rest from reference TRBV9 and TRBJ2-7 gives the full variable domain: DSGVTQTPKHLITATGQRVTLRCSPRSGDLSVYWYQQSLDQGLQFLIQYYNGEERAKGNILERFSAQQFPDLHSELNLSSLELGDSALYFCASSKSRLADDEQYFGPGTRLTVT.

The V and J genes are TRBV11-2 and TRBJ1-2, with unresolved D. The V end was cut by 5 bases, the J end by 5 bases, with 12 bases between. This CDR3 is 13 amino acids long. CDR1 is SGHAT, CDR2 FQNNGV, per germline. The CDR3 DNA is TGTGCCAGCAGCCGAGAGTCACAATATGGCTACACCTTC. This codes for CASSRESQYGYTF.

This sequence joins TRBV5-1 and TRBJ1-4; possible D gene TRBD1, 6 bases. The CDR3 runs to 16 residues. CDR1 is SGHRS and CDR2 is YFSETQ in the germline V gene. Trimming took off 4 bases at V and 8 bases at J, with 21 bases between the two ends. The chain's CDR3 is CASSQEYRAGDEKLFF. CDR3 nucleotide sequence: TGCGCCAGCAGCCAAGAATATAGGGCAGGGGACGAAAAACTGTTTTTT.